This T cell receptor (beta chain) was recovered during a study of cytomegalovirus exposure and HLA in healthy donors. Study at large: HLA-typed donors were the source of 83 million or so unique TCRs held in an early data release. Overall study results and limits: Reports described diagnosis of cytomegalovirus status by the classifier as highly specific and sensitive.

Primers included in the PCR were 60 Vbeta and 13 Jbeta primers. The assay was immunoSEQ multiplex PCR, and TCRdb's table has in-frame clones only and misses some. This sample contains 50,000 to 70,000 clones. Note on this clone: Its target is unknown.

Sequenced sample: PBMCs. The receptor was derived from a male donor in good health and CMV-seronegative.

The chain's CDR3 is CASSRGGGHYEQYF. The CDR3 DNA reads TGTGCCAGCAGCCGTGGGGGCGGGCACTACGAGCAGTACTTC. The chain recombines TRBV7-2 with TRBJ2-7; possible D gene TRBD1, 6 bases. The CDR3 is made up of 14 amino acids. From germline, CDR1 is SGHTA and CDR2 FQGNSA. Trimming shortened V by 5 bases and J by 3 bases, and 14 bases separated the two germline ends.